The 9 T cell receptor beta chains reported below all come from one sample, sequenced in a study of blood T cell repertoires in COVID-19. Generated by immunoSEQ multiplex PCR, the TCRdb table keeps only in-frame clones and is missing some. Among roughly 89,000 clones listed, approximately 80% were seen once. The sequenced material came from peripheral blood. The receptors shown here come from a woman aged 80 or over with acute or convalescent COVID-19.

V gene TRBV29-1 combines with J gene TRBJ2-3; D perhaps matches TRBD2 (6 bases). V was pared by 4 bases and J by 9 bases, with 17 bases between. This CDR3 contains 13 residues. Germline CDR1 reads SQVTM; CDR2 reads ANQGSEA. The CDR3 loop reads CSVAAGLAETQYF. DNA of the CDR3: TGCAGCGTTGCCGCGGGGCTCGCGGAAACGCAGTATTTT.

This chain connects TRBV30 to TRBJ1-3, with TRBD1 matching 8 bases. The trim removed 2 bases at V and 8 bases at J, leaving 5 bases unmatched. Germline CDR1 GTSNPN, CDR2 SVGIG (reference sequence). The CDR3 totals 13 residues. The CDR3 protein is CAWSSGGADTIYF. The CDR3 DNA reads TGTGCCTGGAGTTCAGGGGGCGCAGACACCATATATTTT.

The chain recombines TRBV24-1 with TRBJ1-2, with TRBD1 matching 7 bases. CDR1 and CDR2 (germline): KGHDR, SFDVKD. J lost 1 base, V lost 5 bases, and 6 bases had no gene match. This CDR3 region has 15 residues. CDR3 residues: CATSVETGYNYGYTF. In DNA form, the CDR3 reads TGTGCCACCAGTGTCGAGACAGGGTATAACTATGGCTACACCTTC.

The chain is built from TRBV21-1 and TRBJ2-7; the table assigns TRBD2, which was not confirmed against the DNA. TRBV21-1 is a documented pseudogene. This CDR3 has 14 residues. CDR3 region: CAKEAPTRPYEQYF. The CDR3 DNA reads as TGTGCCAAAGAGGCCCCTACCCGACCCTACGAGCAGTACTTC.

This clone appeared a few times. The rearrangement joins TRBV19 to TRBJ2-7, with 7 positions matching TRBD1. The CDR3 has 14 amino acids. Unmatched junction bases numbered 9, after V lost 5 bases and J lost 5 bases. The germline CDR1 and CDR2 sequences are LNHDA and SQIVND (reference sequence). CDR3: CASSPGTVSHEQYF. The CDR3 nucleotides read TGTGCCAGTAGTCCCGGGACAGTTTCCCACGAGCAGTACTTC.

This chain connects TRBV10-3 to TRBJ1-1, with TRBD1 matching over 10 bases. CDR1 is ENHRY, CDR2 SYGVKD, per germline. The CDR3 length is 16 residues. V shed 4 bases, J shed 4 bases, and the junction held 9 bases outside the gene matches. CDR3 in DNA: TGTGCCATCAGTGGAGGGGACAGGGGTGTCGGCACTGAAGCTTTCTTT. Its translation is CAISGGDRGVGTEAFF.

This clone was seen a few times. V and J are TRBV2 and TRBJ2-6, with D possibly matching TRBD2 (6 bases). Trimming left V 6 bases short and J 1 base short, with 10 bases between. In germline, CDR1 is SNHLY, CDR2 FYNNEI. The CDR3 spans 15 residues. CDR3 nucleotides: TGTGCCAGCAGCACCGGAGGGTCTGGGGCCAACGTCCTGACTTTC. Translation: CASSTGGSGANVLTF. Complete variable domain (other parts from reference TRBV2 and TRBJ2-6): EPEVTQTPSHQVTQMGQEVILRCVPISNHLYFYWYRQILGQKVEFLVSFYNNEISEKSEIFDDQFSVERPDGSNFTLKIRSTKLEDSAMYFCASSTGGSGANVLTFGAGSRLTVL.

The CDR3 nucleotides are TGTGCCAGCAGTAGGCAGGGAATTGGCGGGGAGCTGTTTTTT. Its translation is CASSRQGIGGELFF. The V and J genes are TRBV27 and TRBJ2-2; a possible D gene is TRBD1 (5 bases). CDR3 length: 14 amino acids. Germline CDR1 MNHEY, CDR2 SMNVEV (reference sequence). Between the trimmed V and J ends, which lost 5 bases and 7 bases, there was a span of 14 bases.

In nucleotides, the CDR3 is TGTGCCAGCAGTTACTCCAGGGCCCATGATACGCAGTATTTT. It codes for CASSYSRAHDTQYF. The chain joins TRBV6-5 to TRBJ2-3; maybe TRBD1 (5 bases). V shed 0 bases and J shed 6 bases, with 10 bases lying between them. CDR1 is MNHEY, CDR2 SVGAGI, per germline. There are 14 residues in the CDR3.